The rows below give T cell receptor beta chains drawn from one sample of a study of shared clonotypes between healthy human individuals. The protocol was immunoSEQ multiplex PCR, while the TCRdb copy is restricted to in-frame clones and leaves out a portion. Of around 350,000 clones in the sample, about 70% were seen once. The specimen sequenced was memory CD4+ T cells sorted from blood. These receptors all stem from a man aged 25-45 years in good health. The CDR3 runs from the conserved cysteine through the conserved F or W.

>TRBV2|19|TRBJ2-1
CASSAGLAGGIDSYNEQFF
>TRBV7-9|14|TRBJ2-7
CASSLEDRVLEQYF
>TRBV28|11|TRBJ1-1
CASSLHTEAFF
>TRBV28|14|TRBJ1-2
CASSLGHQISGYTF
>TRBV7-8|17|TRBJ2-6
CASSPQGGKPGANVLTF
>TRBV19|14|TRBJ1-4
CASSTSATNEKLFF
>TRBV5-1|14|TRBJ2-2
CASSLTGGSGELFF
>TRBV5-4|12|TRBJ1-2
CASSRDSSGYTF
>TRBV7-2|18|TRBJ2-3
CASSSPLAALGDTDTQYF
>TRBV2|15|TRBJ2-5
CASSAHRALQETQYF
>TRBV9|14|TRBJ1-3
CASSGWDTGNTIYF
>TRBV25-1|13|TRBJ1-2
CASSDRGPKGYTF
>TRBV10-3|13|TRBJ2-1
CAIKRENYNEQFF
>TRBV14|14|TRBJ2-7
CASSLTTTSYEQYF
>TRBV5-1|15|TRBJ2-1
CASSLDGRGMVEQFF
>TRBV12-5|13|TRBJ2-3
CASGRGAPGTQYF
>TRBV28|11|TRBJ2-7
CASSREVEQYF
>TRBV29-1|14|TRBJ2-1
CSGRGTGVYNEQFF
>TRBV4-1|18|TRBJ2-7
CASSQLLTGPSRSHEQYF
>TRBV7-9|17|TRBJ2-1
CASSLGGLAGVGNEQFF
>TRBV29-1|14|TRBJ2-3
CSVAGGPSSDTQYF
>TRBV7-9|15|TRBJ2-3
CASSLGRSSTDTQYF
>TRBV19|14|TRBJ2-2
CASSIFVGNGELFF
>TRBV5-1|15|TRBJ2-3
CASSLGALASDTQYF
>TRBV18|12|TRBJ2-1
CASTPTGNEQFF
>TRBV10-2|15|TRBJ1-4
CASSPTRGPNEKLFF
>TRBV12-5|14|TRBJ2-1
CASGEGYPYNEQFF
>TRBV11-3|18|TRBJ2-3
CASSLDRWGAVSTDTQYF
>TRBV18|15|TRBJ2-5
CASSPNIGGEETQYF
>TRBV10-3|13|TRBJ1-4
CAISRDRGEKLFF
>TRBV18|16|TRBJ2-3
CASSPQLAGFTDTQYF
>TRBV7-8|15|TRBJ2-4
CASSLIRGENNIQYF
>TRBV5-1|18|TRBJ2-7
CASSDLGPSWVGSYEQYF
>TRBV7-7|14|TRBJ2-5
CASSSSRVMETQYF
>TRBV6-1|14|TRBJ2-7
CASSGWGTGVEQYF
>TRBV7-9|13|TRBJ1-4
CASSLEQGLKLFF
>TRBV28|15|TRBJ2-7
CASSPTGSRHYEQYF
>TRBV20-1|11|TRBJ2-3
CSAGPLDTQYF
>TRBV10-3|13|TRBJ1-5
CAIRGVLEQPQHF
>TRBV7-2|16|TRBJ2-4
CASSFLTFGVKNIQYF
>TRBV27|14|TRBJ1-1
CASSLEAMNTEAFF